A selection of T cell receptor beta chains follows, all from one sample in a study of control samples from healthy donors and cancer patients. TCRdb's table, derived via immunoSEQ multiplex PCR, lists solely in-frame clones and lacks some. Of about 85,000 clones listed, 90% were seen once; the top ten hold 3.5% to 4.5%. The sequenced material came from blood. The receptors shown here come from a woman younger than 35 in good health. CDR3s include the opening cysteine and the closing phenylalanine or tryptophan. Each record gives: V gene, D gene, clone size, J gene, CDR3 DNA, CDR3 protein. A D gene is named only where the DNA matches it firmly. The size entry is marked missing in some rows and otherwise reads once, few, many or a size class.

V: TRBV7-8; D: -; size: -; J: TRBJ1-4; DNA: TGTGCCAGCAGTTTACGGACACTGAATGAAAAACTGTTTTTT; CDR3: CASSLRTLNEKLFF
V: TRBV14; D: -; size: -; J: TRBJ1-2; DNA: TGTGCCAGCAGCTTCGGACACGAGAACAACTATGGCTACACCTTC; CDR3: CASSFGHENNYGYTF
V: TRBV5-1; D: -; size: -; J: TRBJ2-1; DNA: TGCGCCAGCAGCTTGGACAGTCCCAATGAGCAGTTCTTC; CDR3: CASSLDSPNEQFF
V: TRBV4-1; D: -; size: -; J: TRBJ2-3; DNA: TGCGCCAGCAGCCAAGATTTTACTAGCCTCGCAGATACGCAGTATTTT; CDR3: CASSQDFTSLADTQYF
V: TRBV5-1; D: -; size: -; J: TRBJ2-2; DNA: TGCGCCAGCAGCTCCGATCCAGGTGCAGGGGGGGCCGGGGAGCTGTTTTTT; CDR3: CASSSDPGAGGAGELFF
V: TRBV5-1; D: TRBD2; size: -; J: TRBJ2-1; DNA: TGCGCCAGCAGCCCCTATACTAGCGGGGGGAACAATGAGCAGTTCTTC; CDR3: CASSPYTSGGNNEQFF
V: TRBV12-5; D: TRBD1; size: -; J: TRBJ1-1; DNA: TGTGCTAGTGGTCTACAGGGGGCTGGCACTGAAGCTTTCTTT; CDR3: CASGLQGAGTEAFF
V: TRBV2; D: -; size: few; J: TRBJ1-3; DNA: TGTGCCAGCAGTTTGCATCACTCTGGAAACACCATATATTTT; CDR3: CASSLHHSGNTIYF
V: TRBV6-5; D: -; size: -; J: TRBJ2-7; DNA: TGTGCCAGCAGTTACGGCGGCAAGGTGTACGAGCAGTACTTC; CDR3: CASSYGGKVYEQYF
V: TRBV5-8; D: -; size: -; J: TRBJ1-5; DNA: TGTGCCAGCAGCTTACAGTTTAATCAGCCCCAGCATTTT; CDR3: CASSLQFNQPQHF
V: TRBV7-8; D: TRBD1; size: -; J: TRBJ2-3; DNA: TGTGCCAGCAGCCGGTATCCCGGGACAGGGGCAGATACGCAGTATTTT; CDR3: CASSRYPGTGADTQYF
V: TRBV19; D: TRBD1; size: -; J: TRBJ1-2; DNA: TGTGCCAGTAGTGCCCGCAGGGGGAGGTATGGCTACACCTTC; CDR3: CASSARRGRYGYTF
V: TRBV5-1; D: -; size: -; J: TRBJ1-2; DNA: TGCGCCAGCAGCGGGGACGGTAACTATGGCTACACCTTC; CDR3: CASSGDGNYGYTF
V: TRBV2; D: TRBD2; size: once; J: TRBJ2-3; DNA: TGTGCCAGCATCGGGGGGACAGATACGCAGTATTTT; CDR3: CASIGGTDTQYF
V: TRBV5-5; D: -; size: -; J: TRBJ1-4; DNA: TGTGCCAGCAGCTTCGTAGGGGGGGAAGAAAAACTGTTTTTT; CDR3: CASSFVGGEEKLFF
V: TRBV14; D: -; size: -; J: TRBJ1-3; DNA: TGTGCCAGCAGCCCGGGACACTCTGGAAACACCATATATTTT; CDR3: CASSPGHSGNTIYF
V: TRBV28; D: -; size: -; J: TRBJ1-5; DNA: TGTGCCAGCAGTTTACAGTCGACACTTAGCAATCAGCCCCAGCATTTT; CDR3: CASSLQSTLSNQPQHF
V: TRBV9; D: -; size: -; J: TRBJ1-1; DNA: TGTGCCAGCAGCGTATTAGAGAACACTGAAGCTTTCTTT; CDR3: CASSVLENTEAFF
V: TRBV5-1; D: -; size: -; J: TRBJ1-1; DNA: TGCGCCAGCAGCTTCCGGGACTTCACGTATGCTGAAGCTTTCTTT; CDR3: CASSFRDFTYAEAFF
V: TRBV12-3/TRBV12-4; D: -; size: once; J: TRBJ1-5; DNA: TGTGCCAGCAGTCCAAGTAGCAATCAGCCCCAGCATTTT; CDR3: CASSPSSNQPQHF